Below, 6 T cell receptor beta chains from the same sample are listed, as sequenced in a study of human T cells and chemical hapten exposure. Time point of the sample: pre-sensitization, week 0. The treatment was: therapeutic diphenylcyclopropenone sensitization with weekly scalp DPC. From whole blood left unfractionated, total RNA was extracted. TCRdb re-called the RACE reads through MiXCR, storing one row per CDR3 protein. The sample shows about 30,000 distinct CDR3 sequences, around a tenth of them seen only once. The source material was whole blood, sampled in connection with sensitization to the hapten diphenylcyclopropenone (DPC). The receptors were gathered from a man aged 45-60 years with alopecia areata. Some clones in this sample may be carry-over from other donors' samples.

In this sample, this clonotype turned up a few times. The chain employs TRBV28 and TRBJ2-7; D is undetermined. This CDR3 has 13 amino acids. The germline gives CDR1 MDHEN, CDR2 SYDVKM. Trimming cost V 2 bases and J 0 bases, with 5 bases left between them. The CDR3 DNA follows: TGTGCCAGCAGTTTACACCCCTCCTACGAGCAGTACTTC. Protein sequence: CASSLHPSYEQYF. Using reference TRBV28 and TRBJ2-7 for the parts outside the CDR3, the full variable domain is DVKVTQSSRYLVKRTGEKVFLECVQDMDHENMFWYRQDPGLGLRLIYFSYDVKMKEKGDIPEGYSVSREKKERFSLILESASTNQTSMYLCASSLHPSYEQYFGPGTRLTVT.

The table lists this clonotype with a few counts. This chain uses TRBV5-4 with TRBJ2-3, with a weak D call TRBD1 (5 bases). CDR1 is SGHNT, CDR2 YYREEE, per germline (reference sequence). CDR3 size: 16 residues. Trimming stripped 2 bases from V and 2 bases from J, with 15 bases between. CDR3 protein: CASSFRRVGITDTQYF. DNA of the CDR3: TGTGCCAGCAGCTTCCGCAGGGTTGGAATCACAGATACGCAGTATTTT.

This clonotype was seen a few times. The chain uses TRBV29-1 and TRBJ1-4, with TRBD1 as a possible D gene (6 bases). The ends were cut back, 4 bases at V and 5 bases at J, with 11 bases in the middle. Germline V gives CDR1 SQVTM, CDR2 ANQGSEA. The CDR3 spans 13 residues. For the CDR3, the DNA is TGCAGCGTTGTCGTGACAGGAAATGAAAAACTGTTTTTT. This codes for CSVVVTGNEKLFF.

This clonotype was seen a handful of times. As DNA, the CDR3 is TGCAGTGCTCACAGGGTAAATGAGCAGTTCTTC. Translation: CSAHRVNEQFF. J is TRBJ2-1 and V is TRBV20-1, with D possibly TRBD1 on 6 matching bases. The V gene's germline CDR1 is DFQATT and CDR2 SNEGSKA (reference sequence). V was pared by 5 bases and J by 7 bases, with 9 bases between. The CDR3 runs 11 residues.

This clonotype was counted ten times or more. The chain couples TRBV5-1 to TRBJ1-1, with TRBD1 identical over 8 bases. The V segment lost 4 bases and the J segment 2 bases; nucleotides outside the gene matches: 7. Germline CDR1 and CDR2: SGHRS and YFSETQ. CDR3 size: 15 residues. The CDR3 DNA is TGCGCCAGCAGCCCTAGGGGGACAGGTAACACTGAAGCTTTCTTT. Translation gives CASSPRGTGNTEAFF. The full variable domain, with the rest looked up from reference TRBV5-1 and TRBJ1-1, is KAGVTQTPRYLIKTRGQQVTLSCSPISGHRSVSWYQQTPGQGLQFLFEYFSETQRNKGNFPGRFSGRQFSNSRSEMNVSTLELGDSALYLCASSPRGTGNTEAFFGQGTRLTVV.

This clonotype was seen at least ten times. This chain links TRBV12-3 or TRBV12-4 with TRBJ2-1; TRBD2 matches 13 bases. The V gene end was trimmed by 6 bases and the J gene end by 9 bases; junction bases not matched to a gene: 2. There are 13 residues in the CDR3. CDR3 sequence: CASRLAGGPEQFF. The CDR3 nucleotides are TGTGCCAGCAGACTAGCGGGAGGGCCTGAGCAGTTCTTC.